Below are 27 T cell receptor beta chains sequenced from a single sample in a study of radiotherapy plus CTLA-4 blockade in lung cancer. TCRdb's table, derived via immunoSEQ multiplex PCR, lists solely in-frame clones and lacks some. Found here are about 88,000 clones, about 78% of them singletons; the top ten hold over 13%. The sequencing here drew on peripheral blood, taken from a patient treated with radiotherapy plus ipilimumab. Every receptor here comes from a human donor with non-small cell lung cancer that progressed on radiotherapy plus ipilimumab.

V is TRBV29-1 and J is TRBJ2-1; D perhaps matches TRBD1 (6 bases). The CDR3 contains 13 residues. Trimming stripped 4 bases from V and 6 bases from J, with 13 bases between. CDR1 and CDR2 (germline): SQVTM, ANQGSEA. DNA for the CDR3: TGCAGCGTTGCAAGGACAGTTGGCAATGAGCAGTTCTTC. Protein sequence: CSVARTVGNEQFF.

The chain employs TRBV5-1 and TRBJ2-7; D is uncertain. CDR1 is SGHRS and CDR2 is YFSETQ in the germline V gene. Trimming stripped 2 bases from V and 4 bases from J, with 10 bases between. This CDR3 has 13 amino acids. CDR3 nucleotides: TGCGCCAGCAGCTTAGGTGTTGGTTACGAGCAGTACTTC. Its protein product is CASSLGVGYEQYF.

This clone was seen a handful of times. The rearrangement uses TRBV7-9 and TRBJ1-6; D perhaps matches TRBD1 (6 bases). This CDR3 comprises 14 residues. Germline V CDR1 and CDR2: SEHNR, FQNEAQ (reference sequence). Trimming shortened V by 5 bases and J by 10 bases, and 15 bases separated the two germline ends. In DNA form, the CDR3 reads TGTGCCAGCAGCAGAGGGACACGGGAATCACCCCTCCACTTT. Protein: CASSRGTRESPLHF.

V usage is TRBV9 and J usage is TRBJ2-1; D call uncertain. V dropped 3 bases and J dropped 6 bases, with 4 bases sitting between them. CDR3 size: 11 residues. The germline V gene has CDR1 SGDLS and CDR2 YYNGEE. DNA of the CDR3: TGTGCCAGCAGCGGTTCCAATGAGCAGTTCTTC. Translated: CASSGSNEQFF.

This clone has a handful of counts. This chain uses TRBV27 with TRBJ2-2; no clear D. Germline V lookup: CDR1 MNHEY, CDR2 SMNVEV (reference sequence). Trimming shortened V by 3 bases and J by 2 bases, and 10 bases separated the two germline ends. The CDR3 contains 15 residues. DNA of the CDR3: TGTGCCAGCAGTTTCGATGGGTCTAACACCGGGGAGCTGTTTTTT. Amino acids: CASSFDGSNTGELFF.

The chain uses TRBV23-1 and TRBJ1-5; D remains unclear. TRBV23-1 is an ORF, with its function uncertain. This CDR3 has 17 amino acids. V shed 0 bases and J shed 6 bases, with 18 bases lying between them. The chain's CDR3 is CASSQSHRKMMPQPQHF. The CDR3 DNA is TGCGCCAGCAGTCAATCGCACAGAAAAATGATGCCTCAGCCCCAGCATTTT.

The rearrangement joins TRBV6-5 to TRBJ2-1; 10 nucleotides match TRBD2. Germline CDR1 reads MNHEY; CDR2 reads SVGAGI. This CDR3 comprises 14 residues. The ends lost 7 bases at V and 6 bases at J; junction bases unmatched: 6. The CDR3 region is CASTGSGGGNEQFF. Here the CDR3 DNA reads TGTGCCAGCACAGGCAGCGGGGGGGGCAATGAGCAGTTCTTC.

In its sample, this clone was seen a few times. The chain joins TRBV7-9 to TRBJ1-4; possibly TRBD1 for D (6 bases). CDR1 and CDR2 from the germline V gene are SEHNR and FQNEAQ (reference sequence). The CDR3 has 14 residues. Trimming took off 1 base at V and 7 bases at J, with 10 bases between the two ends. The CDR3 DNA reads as TGTGCCAGCAGCTTAGTGGGGGCGGGTGAAAAACTGTTTTTT. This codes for CASSLVGAGEKLFF.

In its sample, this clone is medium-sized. CDR3 residues: CASSIMGDNQPQHF. As DNA, the CDR3 is TGTGCCAGCAGCATCATGGGGGACAATCAGCCCCAGCATTTT. The V gene is TRBV6-1, the J gene TRBJ1-5, with D possibly TRBD1 on 5 matching bases. The CDR3 has 14 amino acids. The germline V and J ends were trimmed by 6 bases and 3 bases, with 12 bases remaining between them. Germline CDR1 and CDR2: MNHNS and SASEGT.

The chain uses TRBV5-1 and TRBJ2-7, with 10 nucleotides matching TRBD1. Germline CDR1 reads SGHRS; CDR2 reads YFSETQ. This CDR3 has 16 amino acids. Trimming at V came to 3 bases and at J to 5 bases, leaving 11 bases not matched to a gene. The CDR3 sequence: CASSSTPPGQGDEQYF. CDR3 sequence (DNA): TGCGCCAGCAGCTCGACCCCCCCCGGACAGGGGGACGAGCAGTACTTC.

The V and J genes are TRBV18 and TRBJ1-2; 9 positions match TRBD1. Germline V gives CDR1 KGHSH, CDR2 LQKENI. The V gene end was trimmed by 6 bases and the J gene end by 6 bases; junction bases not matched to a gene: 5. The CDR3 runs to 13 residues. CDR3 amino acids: CASSHGQGNGYTF. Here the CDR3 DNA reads TGTGCCAGCTCCCACGGACAGGGGAATGGCTACACCTTC.

The CDR3 region is CASSPLLGEPNTEAFF. The DNA for the CDR3 is TGTGCCAGCAGTCCCCTACTGGGCGAACCGAACACTGAAGCTTTCTTT. The chain recombines TRBV28 with TRBJ1-1; D unresolved. V dropped 5 bases and J dropped 1 base, with 17 bases sitting between them. Germline CDR1 MDHEN, CDR2 SYDVKM. This CDR3 comprises 16 residues.

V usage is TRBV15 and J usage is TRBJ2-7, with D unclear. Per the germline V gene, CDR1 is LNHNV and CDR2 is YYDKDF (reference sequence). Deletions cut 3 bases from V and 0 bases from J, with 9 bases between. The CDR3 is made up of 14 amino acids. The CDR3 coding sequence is TGTGCCACCAGCAGGTGGACGGACTCCTACGAGCAGTACTTC. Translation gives CATSRWTDSYEQYF.

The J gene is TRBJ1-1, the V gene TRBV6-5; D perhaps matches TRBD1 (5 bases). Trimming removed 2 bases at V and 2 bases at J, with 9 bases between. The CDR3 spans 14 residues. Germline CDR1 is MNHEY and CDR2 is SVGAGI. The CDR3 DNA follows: TGTGCCAGCAGTTACCGACAGAAAAACACTGAAGCTTTCTTT. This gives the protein CASSYRQKNTEAFF.

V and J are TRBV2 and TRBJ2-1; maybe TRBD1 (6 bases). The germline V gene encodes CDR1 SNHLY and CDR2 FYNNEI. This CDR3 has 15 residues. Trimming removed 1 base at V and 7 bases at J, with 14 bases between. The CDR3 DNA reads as TGTGCCAGCAGTGAAGTTGGGGGCGCGGGTAATGAGCAGTTCTTC. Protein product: CASSEVGGAGNEQFF. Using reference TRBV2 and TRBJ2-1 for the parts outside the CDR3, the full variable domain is EPEVTQTPSHQVTQMGQEVILRCVPISNHLYFYWYRQILGQKVEFLVSFYNNEISEKSEIFDDQFSVERPDGSNFTLKIRSTKLEDSAMYFCASSEVGGAGNEQFFGPGTRLTVL.

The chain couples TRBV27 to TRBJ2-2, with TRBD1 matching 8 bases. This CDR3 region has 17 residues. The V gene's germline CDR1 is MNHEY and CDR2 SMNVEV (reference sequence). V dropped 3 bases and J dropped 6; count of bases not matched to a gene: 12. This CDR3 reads CASSLTRGRGMAGELFF. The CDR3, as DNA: TGTGCCAGCAGTTTGACCAGGGGGCGCGGGATGGCCGGGGAGCTGTTTTTT.

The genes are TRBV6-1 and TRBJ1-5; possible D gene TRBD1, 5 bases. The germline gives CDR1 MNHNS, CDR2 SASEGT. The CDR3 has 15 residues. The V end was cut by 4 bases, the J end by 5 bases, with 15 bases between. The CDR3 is CASSVGTRGDQPQHF. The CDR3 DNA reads TGTGCCAGCAGTGTGGGGACCCGCGGCGATCAGCCCCAGCATTTT.

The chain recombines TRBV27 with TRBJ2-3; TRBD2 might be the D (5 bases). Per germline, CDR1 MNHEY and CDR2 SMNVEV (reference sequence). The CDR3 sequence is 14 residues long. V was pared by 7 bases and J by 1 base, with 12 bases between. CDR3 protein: CASTPIGGTDTQYF. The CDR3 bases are TGTGCCAGCACCCCGATCGGGGGCACAGATACGCAGTATTTT.

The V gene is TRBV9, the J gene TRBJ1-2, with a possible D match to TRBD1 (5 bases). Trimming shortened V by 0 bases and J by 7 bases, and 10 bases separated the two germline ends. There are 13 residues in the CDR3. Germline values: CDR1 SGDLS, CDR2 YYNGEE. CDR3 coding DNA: TGTGCCAGCAGCGTAGGCCAGGGTAGTGGCTACACCTTC. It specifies CASSVGQGSGYTF.

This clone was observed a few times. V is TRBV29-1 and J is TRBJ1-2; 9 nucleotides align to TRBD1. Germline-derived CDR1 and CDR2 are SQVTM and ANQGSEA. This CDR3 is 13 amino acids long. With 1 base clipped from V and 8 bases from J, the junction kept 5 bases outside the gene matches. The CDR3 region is CSVEAQGAMGYTF. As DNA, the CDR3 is TGCAGCGTTGAAGCACAGGGGGCGATGGGCTACACCTTC.

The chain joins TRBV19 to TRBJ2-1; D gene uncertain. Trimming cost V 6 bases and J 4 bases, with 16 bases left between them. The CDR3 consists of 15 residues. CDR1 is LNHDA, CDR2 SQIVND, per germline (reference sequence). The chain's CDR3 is CASSGPHSRYNEQFF. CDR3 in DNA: TGTGCCAGTAGCGGACCCCACTCCAGGTACAATGAGCAGTTCTTC.

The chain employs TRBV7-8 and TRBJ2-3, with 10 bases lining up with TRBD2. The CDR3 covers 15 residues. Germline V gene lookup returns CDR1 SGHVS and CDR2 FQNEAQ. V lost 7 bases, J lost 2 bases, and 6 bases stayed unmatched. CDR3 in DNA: TGTGCCAGCAACGGAGCGGGGGGGACCACAGATACGCAGTATTTT. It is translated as CASNGAGGTTDTQYF.

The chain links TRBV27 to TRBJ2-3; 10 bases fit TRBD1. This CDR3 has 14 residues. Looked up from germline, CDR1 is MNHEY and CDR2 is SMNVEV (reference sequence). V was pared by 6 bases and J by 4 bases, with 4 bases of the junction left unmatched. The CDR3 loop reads CASSPTGGPDTQYF. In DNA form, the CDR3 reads TGTGCCAGCAGCCCGACAGGGGGCCCAGATACGCAGTATTTT.

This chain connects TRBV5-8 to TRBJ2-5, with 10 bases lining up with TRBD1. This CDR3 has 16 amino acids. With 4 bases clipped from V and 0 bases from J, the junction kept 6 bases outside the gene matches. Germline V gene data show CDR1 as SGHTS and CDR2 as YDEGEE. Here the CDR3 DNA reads TGTGCCAGCAGCCTATGGACAGGGGGAAACCAAGAGACCCAGTACTTC. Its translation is CASSLWTGGNQETQYF.

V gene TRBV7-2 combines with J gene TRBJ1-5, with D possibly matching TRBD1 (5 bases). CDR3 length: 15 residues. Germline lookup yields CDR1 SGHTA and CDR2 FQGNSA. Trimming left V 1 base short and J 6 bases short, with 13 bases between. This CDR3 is CASSLVRQGGQPQHF. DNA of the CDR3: TGTGCCAGCAGCTTAGTACGCCAGGGCGGTCAGCCCCAGCATTTT.

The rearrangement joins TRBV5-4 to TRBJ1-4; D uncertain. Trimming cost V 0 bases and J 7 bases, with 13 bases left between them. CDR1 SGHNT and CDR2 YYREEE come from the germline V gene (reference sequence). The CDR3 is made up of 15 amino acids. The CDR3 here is CASSLGETRSEKLFF. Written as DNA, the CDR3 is TGTGCCAGCAGCTTGGGCGAGACAAGATCTGAAAAACTGTTTTTT.

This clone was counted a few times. Here the CDR3 reads CASSDSNYGDRVDQPQHF. For the CDR3, the DNA is TGTGCCAGCAGTGACTCGAATTATGGGGACAGGGTGGATCAGCCCCAGCATTTT. The rearrangement links TRBV6-4 to TRBJ1-5, with 9 bases that match TRBD1. Losses at the gene ends were 0 bases for V and 5 bases for J; bases not matched to a gene: 11. CDR3 length equals 18 residues. CDR1 and CDR2 (germline): MRHNA, SNTAGT.